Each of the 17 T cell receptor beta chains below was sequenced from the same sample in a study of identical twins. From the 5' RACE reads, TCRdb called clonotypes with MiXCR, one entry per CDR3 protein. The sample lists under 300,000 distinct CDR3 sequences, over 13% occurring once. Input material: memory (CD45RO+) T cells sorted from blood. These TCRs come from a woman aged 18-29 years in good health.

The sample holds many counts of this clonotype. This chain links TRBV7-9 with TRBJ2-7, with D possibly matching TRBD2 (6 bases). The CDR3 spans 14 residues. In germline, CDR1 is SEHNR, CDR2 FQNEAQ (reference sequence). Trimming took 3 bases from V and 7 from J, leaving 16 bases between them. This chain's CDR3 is CASSLHSGTGEQYF. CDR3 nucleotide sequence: TGTGCCAGCAGCTTGCATAGCGGAACGGGGGAGCAGTACTTC.

Written as DNA, the CDR3 is TGTGCCAGCAGCCCCCTCGCGCTCAATCAGCCCCAGCATTTT. Translation gives CASSPLALNQPQHF. V and J are TRBV7-2 and TRBJ1-5; D is unclear. This CDR3 is 14 amino acids long. Per germline, CDR1 SGHTA and CDR2 FQGNSA. Trimming stripped 5 bases from V and 3 bases from J, with 11 bases between.

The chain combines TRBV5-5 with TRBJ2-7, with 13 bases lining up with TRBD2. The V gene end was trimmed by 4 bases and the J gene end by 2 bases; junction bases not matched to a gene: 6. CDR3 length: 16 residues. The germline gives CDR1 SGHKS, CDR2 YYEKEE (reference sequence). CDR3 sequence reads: CASSKTSGRVTYEQYF. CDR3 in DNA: TGTGCCAGCAGCAAAACTAGCGGGAGGGTAACCTACGAGCAGTACTTC.

The CDR3 DNA reads as TGCAGTGCTAGGTCCGCAGGACTAGCGGACTCCTACGAGCAGTACTTC. Encoded protein: CSARSAGLADSYEQYF. The J gene is TRBJ2-7, the V gene TRBV20-1; 10 bases agree with TRBD2. V trimming: 3 bases; J trimming: 0 bases; junction bases outside the gene matches: 8. CDR1 DFQATT and CDR2 SNEGSKA come from the germline V gene (reference sequence). This CDR3 is 16 amino acids long.

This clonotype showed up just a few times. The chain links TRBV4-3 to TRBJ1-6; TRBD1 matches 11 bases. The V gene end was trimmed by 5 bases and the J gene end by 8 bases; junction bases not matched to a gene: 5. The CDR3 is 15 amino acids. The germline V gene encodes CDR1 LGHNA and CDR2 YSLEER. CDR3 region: CASSFRDRGDSPLHF. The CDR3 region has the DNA TGCGCCAGCAGCTTCCGGGACAGGGGGGATTCACCCCTCCACTTT.

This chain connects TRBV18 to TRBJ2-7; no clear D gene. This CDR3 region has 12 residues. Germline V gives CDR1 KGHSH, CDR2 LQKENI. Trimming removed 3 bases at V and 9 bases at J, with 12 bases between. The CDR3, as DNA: TGTGCCAGCTCACCCCGCCCAGAGAGGCAGTACTTC. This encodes CASSPRPERQYF.

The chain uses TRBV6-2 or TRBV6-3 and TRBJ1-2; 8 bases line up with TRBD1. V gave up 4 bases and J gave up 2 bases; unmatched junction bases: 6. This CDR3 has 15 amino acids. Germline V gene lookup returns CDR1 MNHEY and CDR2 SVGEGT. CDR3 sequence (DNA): TGTGCCAGCAGTTCCTGGACAGGGAGGAACTATGGCTACACCTTC. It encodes CASSSWTGRNYGYTF.

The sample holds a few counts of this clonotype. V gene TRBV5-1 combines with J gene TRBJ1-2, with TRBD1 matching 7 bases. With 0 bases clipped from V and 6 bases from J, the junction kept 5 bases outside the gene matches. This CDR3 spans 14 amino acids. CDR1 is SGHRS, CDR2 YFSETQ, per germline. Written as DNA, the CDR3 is TGCGCCAGCAGCTTGGCCGGGACAGTGGATGGCTACACCTTC. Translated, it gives CASSLAGTVDGYTF.

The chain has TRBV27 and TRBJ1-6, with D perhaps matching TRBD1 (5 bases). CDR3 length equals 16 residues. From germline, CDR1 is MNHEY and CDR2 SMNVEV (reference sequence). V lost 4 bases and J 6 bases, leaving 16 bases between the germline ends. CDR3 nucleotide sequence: TGTGCCAGCAGTTCCGCCCGCGGGGCAGTTAATTCACCCCTCCACTTT. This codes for CASSSARGAVNSPLHF.

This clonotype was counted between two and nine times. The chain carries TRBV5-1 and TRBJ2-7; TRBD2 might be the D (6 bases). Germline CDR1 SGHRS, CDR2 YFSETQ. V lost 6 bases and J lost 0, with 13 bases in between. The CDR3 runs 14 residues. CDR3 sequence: CASMAGGDSYEQYF. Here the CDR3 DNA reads TGCGCCAGCATGGCCGGGGGAGACTCCTACGAGCAGTACTTC.

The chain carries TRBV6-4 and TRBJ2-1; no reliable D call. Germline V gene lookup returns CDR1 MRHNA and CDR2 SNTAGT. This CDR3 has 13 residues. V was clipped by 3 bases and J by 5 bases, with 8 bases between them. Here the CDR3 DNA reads TGTGCCAGCAGTGAGAAGGAGCACAATGAGCAGTTCTTC. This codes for CASSEKEHNEQFF.

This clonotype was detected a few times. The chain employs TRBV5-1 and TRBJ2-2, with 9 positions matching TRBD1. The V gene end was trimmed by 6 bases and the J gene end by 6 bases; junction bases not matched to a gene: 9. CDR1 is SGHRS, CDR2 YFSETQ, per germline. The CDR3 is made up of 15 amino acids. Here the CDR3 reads CASKPGQGLAGELFF. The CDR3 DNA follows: TGCGCCAGCAAACCGGGACAGGGCTTAGCCGGGGAGCTGTTTTTT.

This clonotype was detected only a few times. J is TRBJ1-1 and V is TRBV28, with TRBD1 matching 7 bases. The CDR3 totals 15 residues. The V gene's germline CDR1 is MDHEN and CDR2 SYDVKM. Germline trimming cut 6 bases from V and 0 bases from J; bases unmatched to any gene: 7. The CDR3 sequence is CASRFTGTVNTEAFF. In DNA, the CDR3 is TGTGCCAGCAGATTTACCGGGACAGTGAACACTGAAGCTTTCTTT.

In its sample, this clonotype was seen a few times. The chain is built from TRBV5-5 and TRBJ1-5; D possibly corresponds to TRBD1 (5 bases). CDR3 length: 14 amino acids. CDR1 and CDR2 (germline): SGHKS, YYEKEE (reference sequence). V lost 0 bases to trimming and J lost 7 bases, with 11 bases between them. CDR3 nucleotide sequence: TGTGCCAGCAGCTTGGAGCGGGGGTACCAGCCCCAGCATTTT. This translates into CASSLERGYQPQHF.

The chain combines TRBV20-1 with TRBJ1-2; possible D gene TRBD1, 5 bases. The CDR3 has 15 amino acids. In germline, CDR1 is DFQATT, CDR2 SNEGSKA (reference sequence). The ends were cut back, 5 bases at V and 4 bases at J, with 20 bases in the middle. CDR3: CSALRATVTPYGYTF. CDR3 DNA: TGCAGTGCTCTAAGGGCGACAGTGACCCCCTATGGCTACACCTTC.

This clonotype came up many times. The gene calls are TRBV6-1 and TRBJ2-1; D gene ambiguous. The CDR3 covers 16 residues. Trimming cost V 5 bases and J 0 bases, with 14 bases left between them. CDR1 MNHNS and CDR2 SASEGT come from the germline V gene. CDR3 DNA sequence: TGTGCCAGCAGTCCGTTAAGACCGTCCTCCTACAATGAGCAGTTCTTC. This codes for CASSPLRPSSYNEQFF.

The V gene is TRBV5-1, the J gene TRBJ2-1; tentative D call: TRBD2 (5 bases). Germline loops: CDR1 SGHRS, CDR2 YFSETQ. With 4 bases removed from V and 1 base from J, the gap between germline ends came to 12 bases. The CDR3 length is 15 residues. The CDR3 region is CASSHLSDSYNEQFF. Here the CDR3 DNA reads TGCGCCAGCAGCCACCTTAGCGATTCCTACAATGAGCAGTTCTTC.